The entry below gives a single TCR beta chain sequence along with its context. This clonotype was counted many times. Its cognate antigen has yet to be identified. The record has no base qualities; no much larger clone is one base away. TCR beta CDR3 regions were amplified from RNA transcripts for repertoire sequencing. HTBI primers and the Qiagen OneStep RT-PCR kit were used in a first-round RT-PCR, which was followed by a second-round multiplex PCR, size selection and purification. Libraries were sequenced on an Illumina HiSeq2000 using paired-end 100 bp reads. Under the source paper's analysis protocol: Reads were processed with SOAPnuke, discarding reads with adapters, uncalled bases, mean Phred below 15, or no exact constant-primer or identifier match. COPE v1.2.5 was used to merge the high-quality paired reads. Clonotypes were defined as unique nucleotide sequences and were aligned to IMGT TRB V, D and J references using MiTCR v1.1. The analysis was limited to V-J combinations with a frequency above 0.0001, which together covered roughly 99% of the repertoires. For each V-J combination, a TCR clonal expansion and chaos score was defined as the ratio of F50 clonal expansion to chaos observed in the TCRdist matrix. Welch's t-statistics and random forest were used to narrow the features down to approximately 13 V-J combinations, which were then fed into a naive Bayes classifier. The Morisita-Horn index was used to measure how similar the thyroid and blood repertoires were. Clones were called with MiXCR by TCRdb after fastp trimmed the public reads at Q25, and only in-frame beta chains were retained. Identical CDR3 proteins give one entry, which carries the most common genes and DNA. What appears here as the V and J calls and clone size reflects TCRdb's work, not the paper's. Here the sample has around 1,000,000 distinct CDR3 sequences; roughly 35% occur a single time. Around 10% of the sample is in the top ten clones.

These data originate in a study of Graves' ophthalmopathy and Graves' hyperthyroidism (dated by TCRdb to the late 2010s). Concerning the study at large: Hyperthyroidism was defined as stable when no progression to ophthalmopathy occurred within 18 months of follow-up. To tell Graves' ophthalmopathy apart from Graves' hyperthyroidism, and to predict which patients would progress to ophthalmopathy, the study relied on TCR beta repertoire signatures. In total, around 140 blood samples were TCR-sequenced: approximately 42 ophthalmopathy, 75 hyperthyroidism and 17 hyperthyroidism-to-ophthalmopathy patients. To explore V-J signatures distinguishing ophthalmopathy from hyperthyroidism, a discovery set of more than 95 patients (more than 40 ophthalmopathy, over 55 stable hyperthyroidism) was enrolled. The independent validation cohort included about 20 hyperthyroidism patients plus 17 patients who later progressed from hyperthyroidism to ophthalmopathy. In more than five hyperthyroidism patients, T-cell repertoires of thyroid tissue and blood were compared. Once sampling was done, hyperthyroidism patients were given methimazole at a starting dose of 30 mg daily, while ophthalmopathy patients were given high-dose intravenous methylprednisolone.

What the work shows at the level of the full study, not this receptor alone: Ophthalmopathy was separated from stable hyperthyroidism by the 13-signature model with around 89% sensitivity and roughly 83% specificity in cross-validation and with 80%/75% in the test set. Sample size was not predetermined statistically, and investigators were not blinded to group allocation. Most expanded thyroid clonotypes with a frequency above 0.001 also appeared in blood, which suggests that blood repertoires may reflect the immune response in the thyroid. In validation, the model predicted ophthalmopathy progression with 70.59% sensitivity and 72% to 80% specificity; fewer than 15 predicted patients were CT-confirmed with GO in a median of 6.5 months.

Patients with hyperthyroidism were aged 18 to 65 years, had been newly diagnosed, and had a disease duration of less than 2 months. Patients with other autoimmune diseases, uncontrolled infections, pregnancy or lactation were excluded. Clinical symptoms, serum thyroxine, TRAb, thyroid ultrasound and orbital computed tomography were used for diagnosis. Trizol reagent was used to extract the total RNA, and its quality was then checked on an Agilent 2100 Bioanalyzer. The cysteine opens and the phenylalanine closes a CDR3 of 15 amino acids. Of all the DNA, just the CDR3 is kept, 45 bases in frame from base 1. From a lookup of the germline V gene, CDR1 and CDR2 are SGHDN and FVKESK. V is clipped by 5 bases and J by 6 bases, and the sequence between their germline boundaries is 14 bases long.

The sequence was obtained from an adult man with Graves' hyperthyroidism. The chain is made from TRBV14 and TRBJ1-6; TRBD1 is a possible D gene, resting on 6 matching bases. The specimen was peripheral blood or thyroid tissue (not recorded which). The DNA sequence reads TGTGCCAGCAGCTCCCGGACAGTATTTAATTCACCCCTCCACTTT. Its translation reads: CASSSRTVFNSPLHF.